Listed below are T cell receptor beta chains from one sample, sequenced in a study of identical twins. TCRdb reprocessed the 5' RACE reads with MiXCR, giving one entry per CDR3 protein. There are around 670,000 distinct CDR3 sequences in the sample; approximately 6% occur only once, and 1.5% to 2% lies in the top ten. Sequenced: naive T cells sorted from blood. The receptor set was obtained from a man aged 18 to 30 in good health. Both conserved end residues are part of each CDR3. Fields, in order: clone size, V gene, D gene, J gene, CDR3 DNA, CDR3 protein. A D gene is named only where the DNA matches it firmly. Not all rows give a size; the values are once, few, many and, for expanded clones, a class.

few,TRBV12-3/TRBV12-4,TRBD2,TRBJ2-2,TGTGCCAGCGGTCAGTTATCCAGCGGGAGGGCCACCGGGGAGCTGTTTTTT,CASGQLSSGRATGELFF
few,TRBV2,.,TRBJ2-3,TGTGCCACTCCGCGGACTTCTAGCACAGATACGCAGTATTTT,CATPRTSSTDTQYF
.,TRBV5-1,.,TRBJ2-6,TGCGCCAGCATGTCAGGGACTGGGGCCAACGTCCTGACTTTC,CASMSGTGANVLTF
.,TRBV4-2,.,TRBJ2-7,TGTGCCAGCAGCCAAGATTGGTCGGGGGCCTCATGGGCCTACGAGCAGTACTTC,CASSQDWSGASWAYEQYF
.,TRBV29-1,TRBD1,TRBJ1-2,TGCAGCGTTGAGTTGGGACAGGGATTCGGCTACACCTTC,CSVELGQGFGYTF
many,TRBV29-1,.,TRBJ2-1,TGCAGCGCCCGCGACGGGACCGCCTCGAGCTATGAGCAGTTCTTC,CSARDGTASSYEQFF
many,TRBV20-1,.,TRBJ1-5,TGCAGTGCTAGAGGTAGGGGGGCCGATTTCAATCAGCCCCAGCATTTT,CSARGRGADFNQPQHF
.,TRBV20-1,TRBD1,TRBJ2-7,TGCAGTGCGCGGACAGGGGCCCTTTACGAGCAGTACTTC,CSARTGALYEQYF
many,TRBV24-1,.,TRBJ2-5,TGTGCCACCGGGCCAGGGCGAAGTGAACAAGAGACCCAGTACTTC,CATGPGRSEQETQYF
.,TRBV19,.,TRBJ2-5,TGTGCCAGTAGTATGGGCCAGGGTATTGGAGAGACCCAGTACTTC,CASSMGQGIGETQYF
few,TRBV6-1,TRBD2,TRBJ2-2,TGTGCCAGCAGTGGGGGACTAGCGTTCAACACCGGGGAGCTGTTTTTT,CASSGGLAFNTGELFF
few,TRBV5-1,.,TRBJ1-6,TGCGCCAGCAGCTTGGCCGTTAAGATAGCACCCCTCCACTTT,CASSLAVKIAPLHF
few,TRBV7-9,.,TRBJ2-3,TGTGCCAGCGTGGACAGCCTCACAGATACGCAGTATTTT,CASVDSLTDTQYF
many,TRBV6-5,.,TRBJ1-2,TGTGCCAGCAGTTACCGGAACTATGGCTACACCTTC,CASSYRNYGYTF
.,TRBV30,.,TRBJ2-1,TGTGCCTGGAGTGTACTTGAGGGTACTGAGCAGTTCTTC,CAWSVLEGTEQFF
many,TRBV9,.,TRBJ2-6,TGTGCCAGCAGCCAGGGGGGGGCCAACGTCCTGACTTTC,CASSQGGANVLTF
many,TRBV6-5,.,TRBJ2-1,TGTGCCAGCAGTTACGTGGGGCGGGACGGGAGAGCTTCCTACAATGAGCAGTTCTTC,CASSYVGRDGRASYNEQFF
few,TRBV25-1,TRBD2,TRBJ2-6,TGTGCCAGCAGTTGGGGGGGCTCTGGGGCCAACGTCCTGACTTTC,CASSWGGSGANVLTF
few,TRBV18,TRBD2,TRBJ2-3,TGTGCCAGCTCACCTGGGACTAGCTTGACAGATACGCAGTATTTT,CASSPGTSLTDTQYF